The 13 T cell receptor beta chains below all came from one sample that was sequenced in a study of human T cells and chemical hapten exposure. Time point in this sample: pre-sensitization, week 0. Treatment reported: therapeutic diphenylcyclopropenone sensitization with weekly scalp DPC. Sequencing started from total RNA isolated from unfractionated whole blood. TCRdb analysed the RACE reads with MiXCR anew, one entry per CDR3 protein. The sample lists about 52,000 distinct CDR3 sequences, approximately 10% occurring once. The material was whole blood, obtained in connection with sensitization to the hapten diphenylcyclopropenone (DPC). The receptors were gathered from a woman under 40 with alopecia areata. Some clones in this sample may be carry-over from other donors' samples.

In its sample, this clonotype was seen many times. The V gene is TRBV3-1, the J gene TRBJ2-3; unclear D gene. CDR3 length: 18 amino acids. CDR1 and CDR2 (germline): LGHDT, YNNKEL (reference sequence). V shed 0 bases and J shed 4 bases, with 20 bases lying between them. CDR3 sequence reads: CASSQEHRMESYSDTQYF. For the CDR3, the DNA is TGTGCCAGCAGCCAAGAGCATCGTATGGAGTCTTACTCAGATACGCAGTATTTT.

The chain combines TRBV12-3 or TRBV12-4 with TRBJ1-6, with D possibly being TRBD1 (5 bases). This CDR3 comprises 15 residues. V was shortened by 6 bases and J by 0 bases, with 9 bases between the two germline ends. CDR3 sequence: CASSSRDSYNSPLHF. As DNA, the CDR3 is TGTGCCAGCAGCTCCAGGGACTCCTATAATTCACCCCTCCACTTT.

This clonotype was seen a few times. The rearrangement joins TRBV7-9 to TRBJ1-5, with TRBD1 as a possible D gene (5 bases). This CDR3 has 15 residues. Germline CDR1 is SEHNR and CDR2 is FQNEAQ (reference sequence). V lost 5 bases and J 1 base, leaving 12 bases between the germline ends. CDR3 sequence reads: CASSPAGASNQPQHF. In nucleotides, the CDR3 is TGTGCCAGCAGCCCGGCCGGGGCCAGCAATCAGCCCCAGCATTTT.

This clonotype was observed a handful of times. The genes are TRBV6-5 and TRBJ1-3; TRBD1 might be the D (6 bases). CDR1 is MNHEY and CDR2 is SVGAGI in the germline V gene. This CDR3 comprises 15 residues. With 9 bases removed from V and 0 bases from J, the gap between germline ends came to 15 bases. The CDR3 spells CASYRDTDSGNTIYF. CDR3 nucleotide sequence: TGTGCCAGTTATCGGGACACGGACTCTGGAAACACCATATATTTT.

The chain recombines TRBV6-5 with TRBJ2-3; 7 positions match TRBD1. The CDR3 is made up of 14 amino acids. J gave up 2 bases and V 7 bases, and 6 bases lay outside the gene matches. Germline V gives CDR1 MNHEY, CDR2 SVGAGI. CDR3 nucleotides: TGTGCCAGCAAGTTAGGACAGGTCACAGATACGCAGTATTTT. Translated, it gives CASKLGQVTDTQYF.

In this sample, this clonotype turned up a few times. This chain joins TRBV28 and TRBJ2-3, with 9 bases lining up with TRBD2. V was pared by 4 bases and J by 2 bases, with 4 bases of the junction left unmatched. Germline CDR1 and CDR2: MDHEN and SYDVKM. The CDR3 contains 15 residues. CDR3 region: CASSSAGGPTDTQYF. CDR3 coding DNA: TGTGCCAGCAGTTCAGCGGGGGGCCCCACAGATACGCAGTATTTT.

This clonotype was recorded many times. The chain employs TRBV20-1 and TRBJ1-4; D is ambiguous. Trimming removed 1 base from V and 6 bases from J, with 12 bases in between. CDR3 length equals 14 residues. Germline CDR1 reads DFQATT; CDR2 reads SNEGSKA (reference sequence). The CDR3: CSARAGAGDEKLFF. In DNA, the CDR3 is TGCAGTGCTAGAGCTGGCGCAGGTGATGAAAAACTGTTTTTT.

Only a few counts were recorded for this clonotype. This chain uses TRBV28 with TRBJ2-4, with 11 bases matching TRBD1. Trimming removed 7 bases from V and 6 bases from J; junction bases left unmatched: 8. Germline CDR1 and CDR2: MDHEN and SYDVKM. The CDR3 extends over 15 amino acids. CDR3 DNA: TGTGCCAGCACCTCCAGGGACAGGGGGAGAAACATTCAGTACTTC. It specifies CASTSRDRGRNIQYF.

J is TRBJ1-2 and V is TRBV5-1; D is unresolved. In germline, CDR1 is SGHRS, CDR2 YFSETQ. There are 14 residues in the CDR3. V shed 0 bases and J shed 8 bases, with 14 bases lying between them. CDR3 coding DNA: TGCGCCAGCAGCTTGGAAAGGGTGGCGGAAGGCTACACCTTC. Residues: CASSLERVAEGYTF.

This clonotype was recorded at least ten times. This chain links TRBV11-1 with TRBJ1-1; D call uncertain. The CDR3 spans 15 residues. Trimming pared 5 bases from V and 3 bases from J, leaving 16 bases between. The germline gives CDR1 SGHAT, CDR2 FQDESV (reference sequence). CDR3 loop: CASSPARRFDTEAFF. The DNA for the CDR3 is TGTGCCAGCAGCCCCGCCAGGAGGTTCGACACTGAAGCTTTCTTT.

The J gene is TRBJ2-7, the V gene TRBV29-1; TRBD1 matches 8 bases. This CDR3 contains 14 residues. In germline, CDR1 is SQVTM, CDR2 ANQGSEA. V gave up 2 bases and J gave up 2 bases; unmatched junction bases: 5. The CDR3 region has the DNA TGCAGCGTTGAATTACAGGGGGATACCTACGAGCAGTACTTC. This translates into CSVELQGDTYEQYF.

There are many counts of this clonotype. The genes are TRBV5-1 and TRBJ2-3; TRBD2 aligns across 7 bases. This CDR3 is 14 amino acids long. J was trimmed by 2 bases and V by 1 base; bases with no gene match: 1. Germline lookup yields CDR1 SGHRS and CDR2 YFSETQ. The CDR3 region is CASSLLADTDTQYF. The CDR3 DNA follows: TGCGCCAGCAGCTTGCTAGCGGACACAGATACGCAGTATTTT.

This clonotype has just a few counts. The rearrangement links TRBV28 to TRBJ2-3, with 9 bases matching TRBD1. Germline trimming cut 6 bases from V and 1 base from J; bases unmatched to any gene: 2. The germline V gene has CDR1 MDHEN and CDR2 SYDVKM. The length of the CDR3 is 14 residues. CDR3 coding DNA: TGTGCCAGCAGACGGACAGGGGGCACAGATACGCAGTATTTT. It is translated as CASRRTGGTDTQYF.